This note documents a single T cell receptor (beta chain) sequence. Germline and junction disagree at one end, which may indicate a read error. The sample comes from a study of blood T cell repertoires in COVID-19. Study as a whole: Specimens from acute and convalescent COVID-19 originated in the United States, Italy and Spain.

TCRdb's table, derived via immunoSEQ multiplex PCR, lists solely in-frame clones and lacks some. The table has about half a million clones, 80% to 90% seen once; the top ten hold roughly 3.1%. CDR3 size: 16 residues. The germline gives CDR1 SSHAT, CDR2 FNYEAQ (reference sequence). Specimen: peripheral blood. This chain uses TRBV7-7 with TRBJ2-3, with 16 bases aligning to TRBD2. The sequence was obtained from a human donor in a cohort sampled during active COVID-19. The CDR3 here is CASSPGTSGRADTQYF. CDR3 DNA: TGTGCTAGCAGCCCGGGGACTAGCGGGAGGGCAGATACGCAGTATTTT.